Presented here are 17 T cell receptor beta chains from one specimen sequenced in a study of cytomegalovirus exposure and HLA in healthy donors. In the PCR, 60 Vbeta and 13 Jbeta primers were used. Only in-frame clones appear in the TCRdb table, and some are missing; sequencing was by immunoSEQ multiplex PCR. The sample totals 60,000 to 70,000 clones. The sample comprised PBMCs. Every receptor here comes from a boy younger than 18 in good health and CMV-seronegative.

The chain uses TRBV7-6 and TRBJ2-7; 8 nucleotides line up with TRBD1. Germline V gene lookup returns CDR1 SGHVS and CDR2 FNYEAQ. The CDR3 length is 14 residues. Unmatched junction bases numbered 4, after V lost 0 bases and J lost 6 bases. The CDR3 reads CASSLASGGVEQYF. CDR3 nucleotides: TGTGCCAGCAGCTTAGCGTCAGGGGGCGTCGAGCAGTACTTC.

V is TRBV6-5 and J is TRBJ1-1; 8 bases map to TRBD1. This CDR3 has 14 amino acids. V lost 2 bases and J lost 5; bases outside the gene matches: 4. Per the germline V gene, CDR1 is MNHEY and CDR2 is SVGAGI. The CDR3: CASSYQGAATEAFF. CDR3 sequence (DNA): TGTGCCAGCAGTTACCAGGGGGCCGCGACTGAAGCTTTCTTT.

The rearrangement uses TRBV9 and TRBJ1-1, with 8 bases fitting TRBD1. The ends lost 0 bases at V and 4 bases at J; junction bases unmatched: 8. Germline loops: CDR1 SGDLS, CDR2 YYNGEE. This CDR3 is built from 16 residues. For the CDR3, the DNA is TGTGCCAGCAGCGTAGTGGACAGGGCTTCATCCACTGAAGCTTTCTTT. Protein product: CASSVVDRASSTEAFF. Full variable domain (outside the CDR3, taken from reference TRBV9 and TRBJ1-1): DSGVTQTPKHLITATGQRVTLRCSPRSGDLSVYWYQQSLDQGLQFLIQYYNGEERAKGNILERFSAQQFPDLHSELNLSSLELGDSALYFCASSVVDRASSTEAFFGQGTRLTVV.

This chain connects TRBV4-1 to TRBJ1-2; D may be TRBD1 (5 bases). The CDR3 runs to 16 residues. In germline, CDR1 is MGHRA, CDR2 YSYEKL. Trimming removed 3 bases at V and 2 bases at J, with 16 bases between. Written as DNA, the CDR3 is TGCGCCAGCAGCCAGGTTGGGGCAGGGATAAACTATGGCTACACCTTC. The encoded protein is CASSQVGAGINYGYTF.

J is TRBJ1-5 and V is TRBV5-4; D is perhaps TRBD1 (6 bases). The CDR3 covers 13 residues. Germline V gene lookup returns CDR1 SGHNT and CDR2 YYREEE (reference sequence). The ends were cut back, 4 bases at V and 4 bases at J, with 9 bases in the middle. CDR3 nucleotide sequence: TGTGCCAGCAGCCGTGACAGGAATCAGCCCCAGCATTTT. Translated: CASSRDRNQPQHF.

The J gene is TRBJ2-7, the V gene TRBV28; TRBD2 agrees at 9 bases. The CDR3 length is 14 residues. The ends lost 7 bases at V and 4 bases at J; junction bases unmatched: 8. Germline values: CDR1 MDHEN, CDR2 SYDVKM. CDR3 in amino acids: CASTLQAGGYEQYF. CDR3 DNA sequence: TGTGCCAGCACCCTACAAGCGGGGGGATACGAGCAGTACTTC.

CDR3 bases: TGTGCCAGCTCCAAGATGGGGGCGTTGAACACTGAAGCTTTCTTT. This sequence encodes CASSKMGALNTEAFF. The chain links TRBV18 to TRBJ1-1; possibly TRBD1 for D (6 bases). Trimming removed 6 bases from V and 0 bases from J, with 14 bases in between. Germline V lookup: CDR1 KGHSH, CDR2 LQKENI. This CDR3 contains 15 residues.

V usage is TRBV7-9 and J usage is TRBJ1-3, with D unresolved. The CDR3 contains 15 residues. Germline assignment: CDR1 SEHNR and CDR2 FQNEAQ (reference sequence). V lost 1 base to trimming and J lost 0 bases, with 7 bases between them. The CDR3 DNA follows: TGTGCCAGCAGCTTAGTGGCAGGCTCTGGAAACACCATATATTTT. Translating it yields CASSLVAGSGNTIYF.

The chain combines TRBV9 with TRBJ1-4; unclear D gene. The length of the CDR3 is 13 residues. Trimming removed 7 bases at V and 4 bases at J, with 11 bases between. Germline V gene sequence: CDR1 SGDLS, CDR2 YYNGEE. CDR3 nucleotides: TGTGCCAGCGCGGCCGCGTTTAATGAAAAACTGTTTTTT. Its translation: CASAAAFNEKLFF.

This chain links TRBV7-6 with TRBJ2-1; the match to TRBD2 covers 9 bases. Trimming took 0 bases from V and 9 from J; bases not matched to a gene: 6. CDR1 and CDR2 (germline): SGHVS, FNYEAQ. There are 15 residues in the CDR3. The CDR3 DNA sequence: TGTGCCAGCAGCTTAGCTGCGGGGGGGAACTTTGAGCAGTTCTTC. Protein: CASSLAAGGNFEQFF.

The chain recombines TRBV2 with TRBJ1-2; 8 nucleotides line up with TRBD1. Germline V gene lookup returns CDR1 SNHLY and CDR2 FYNNEI. J lost 7 bases, V lost 3 bases, and 10 bases had no gene match. CDR3 size: 15 residues. The DNA for the CDR3 is TGTGCCAGCAGTGAGCTGGCAGGGGGCCGCGTTGGCTACACCTTC. Translation: CASSELAGGRVGYTF.

This chain uses TRBV11-2 with TRBJ1-6; the D gene is possibly TRBD1 (5 bases). The CDR3 has 15 amino acids. Germline CDR1 SGHAT, CDR2 FQNNGV. Trimming pared 0 bases from V and 7 bases from J, leaving 10 bases between. The CDR3 DNA reads as TGTGCCAGCAGCTTAGATTCAGGGTCGAATTCACCCCTCCACTTT. As protein: CASSLDSGSNSPLHF.

This chain joins TRBV7-9 and TRBJ2-1; the D gene is possibly TRBD2 (5 bases). V was cut by 4 bases and J by 3 bases, with 7 bases left in between. The CDR3 spans 13 residues. CDR1 and CDR2 from the germline V gene are SEHNR and FQNEAQ (reference sequence). The CDR3 bases are TGTGCCAGCAGCTCCGGGAACTACAATGAGCAGTTCTTC. Translation gives CASSSGNYNEQFF.

This sequence joins TRBV11-3 and TRBJ2-7; D possibly corresponds to TRBD1 (6 bases). The CDR3 sequence is 15 residues long. CDR1 is SGHNT and CDR2 is YENEEA in the germline V gene. Trimming shortened V by 1 base and J by 2 bases, and 12 bases separated the two germline ends. The CDR3 loop is CASSLAQGPPYEQYF. CDR3 coding DNA: TGTGCCAGCAGCTTAGCACAGGGTCCACCCTACGAGCAGTACTTC. Full variable domain (remainder filled in from reference TRBV11-3 and TRBJ2-7): EAGVVQSPRYKIIEKKQPVAFWCNPISGHNTLYWYLQNLGQGPELLIRYENEEAVDDSQLPKDRFSAERLKGVDSTLKIQPAELGDSAVYLCASSLAQGPPYEQYFGPGTRLTVT.

This chain uses TRBV4-1 with TRBJ1-1; D might be TRBD1 (5 bases). Germline V gene sequence: CDR1 MGHRA, CDR2 YSYEKL. The CDR3 totals 13 residues. The V gene lost 1 base and the J gene lost 7 bases, with 10 bases spanning the gap. The CDR3 sequence: CASSQVGQGEAFF. The CDR3, as DNA: TGCGCCAGCAGCCAAGTGGGTCAGGGTGAAGCTTTCTTT.

The V call is TRBV7-2, the J call TRBJ2-2; 8 nucleotides agree with TRBD2. From germline, CDR1 is SGHTA and CDR2 FQGNSA. J gave up 5 bases and V 5 bases, and 4 bases lay outside the gene matches. The CDR3 covers 14 residues. The CDR3 DNA reads as TGTGCCAGCAGCCGACTAGCGCAAACCGGGGAGCTGTTTTTT. Translating gives CASSRLAQTGELFF.

The genes are TRBV5-5 and TRBJ1-2, with D hard to call. V was pared by 0 bases and J by 0 bases, with 9 bases between. Germline V gives CDR1 SGHKS, CDR2 YYEKEE (reference sequence). The CDR3 sequence is 15 residues long. The CDR3 bases are TGTGCCAGCAGCTTGGCTCGCGCCGCTAACTATGGCTACACCTTC. Protein sequence: CASSLARAANYGYTF.